One T cell receptor (beta chain) is described in this entry. The data stem from a study of T cell changes during pregnancy in multiple sclerosis. The assay was immunoSEQ multiplex PCR, and TCRdb's table has in-frame clones only and misses some. The sample includes tens of thousands of clones, 90% to 95% of them seen just once. The CDR3 has 15 residues. CDR1 and CDR2 from the germline V gene are SEHNR and FQNEAQ (reference sequence). Trimming took 11 bases from V and 3 from J; bases not matched to a gene: 9. This chain joins TRBV7-9 and TRBJ2-1; 11 bases fit TRBD1. The receptor's source is a female donor in good health, enrolled as a control in a pregnancy study. The source material was peripheral blood, sampled in the third trimester of pregnancy. CDR3 sequence reads: CASSGTGGDYNEQFF. CDR3 in DNA: TGTGCCTCATCAGGGACAGGGGGGGACTACAATGAGCAGTTCTTC.